Below, 2 T cell receptor beta chains from the same sample are listed, as sequenced in a study of OX40 agonist ivuxolimab in advanced cancers. Profiling relied on immunoSEQ multiplex PCR, and the TCRdb table lists in-frame clones only, not all of them. The table has 89,000 or so clones, approximately 86% seen once. The input for sequencing was CD4+ or CD8+ T cells sorted from blood, taken in a trial of the OX40 agonist ivuxolimab. All receptors come from an adult with an advanced solid tumor such as melanoma, head and neck, liver or kidney cancer.

The CDR3 coding sequence is TGTGCCAGCAGGCCCCGGCAGGGCGGGACCCAGTACTTC. Translating it yields CASRPRQGGTQYF. The J gene is TRBJ2-5, the V gene TRBV6-5; tentatively, D is TRBD1 (5 bases). V gave up 6 bases and J gave up 7 bases, with 15 bases separating them. Germline CDR1 and CDR2: MNHEY and SVGAGI. This CDR3 spans 13 amino acids.

The J gene is TRBJ2-7, the V gene TRBV28; the D gene is possibly TRBD2 (6 bases). Trimming pared 2 bases from V and 2 bases from J, leaving 13 bases between. Germline values: CDR1 MDHEN, CDR2 SYDVKM. The CDR3 sequence is 15 residues long. CDR3 sequence reads: CASSLISGSAYEQYF. For the CDR3, the DNA is TGTGCCAGCAGTTTAATCTCCGGGAGTGCCTACGAGCAGTACTTC.